This T cell receptor beta chain appears in the sequencing data of a study of shared clonotypes between healthy human individuals. The study, taken as a whole, reports: In contrast to clonotypes shared by all four donors, non-shared clonotypes had lower generation probabilities. Naive subsets tended to show greater estimated richness than memory subsets.

The CDR3 length is 15 residues. V lost 0 bases to trimming and J lost 0 bases; unmatched junction nucleotides: 2. Germline loops: CDR1 SGHRS, CDR2 YFSETQ. Each PCR replicate from the sorted subsets contained 200 to 250 ng DNA, which is roughly 33,000 T cell genomes. TCRdb's table, derived via immunoSEQ multiplex PCR, lists solely in-frame clones and lacks some. The sample shows 950,000 to 1,100,000 clones, approximately 76% of them seen only once. This clone has only one observation. The antigen remains undetermined. This TCR came from a man between 18 and 35 years old in good health. Sample: memory CD4+ T cells sorted from blood. The subset denotes: CD45RA-negative fraction. J is TRBJ2-5 and V is TRBV5-1; 7 positions match TRBD1. The DNA of the CDR3 is TGCGCCAGCAGCTTGGAGACAGGGTACCAAGAGACCCAGTACTTC. Translation: CASSLETGYQETQYF.